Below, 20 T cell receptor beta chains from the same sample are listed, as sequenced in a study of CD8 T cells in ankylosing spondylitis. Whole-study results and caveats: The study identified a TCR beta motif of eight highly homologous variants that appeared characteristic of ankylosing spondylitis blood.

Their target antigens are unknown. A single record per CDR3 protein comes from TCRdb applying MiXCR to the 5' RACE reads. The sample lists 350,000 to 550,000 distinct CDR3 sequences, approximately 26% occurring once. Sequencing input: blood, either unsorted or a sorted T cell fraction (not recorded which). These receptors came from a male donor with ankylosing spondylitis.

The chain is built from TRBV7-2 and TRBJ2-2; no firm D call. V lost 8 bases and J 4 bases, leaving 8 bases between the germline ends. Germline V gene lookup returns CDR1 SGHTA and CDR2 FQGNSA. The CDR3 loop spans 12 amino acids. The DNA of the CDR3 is TGTGCCAGCGGCGACTTCACCGGGGAGCTGTTTTTT. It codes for CASGDFTGELFF.

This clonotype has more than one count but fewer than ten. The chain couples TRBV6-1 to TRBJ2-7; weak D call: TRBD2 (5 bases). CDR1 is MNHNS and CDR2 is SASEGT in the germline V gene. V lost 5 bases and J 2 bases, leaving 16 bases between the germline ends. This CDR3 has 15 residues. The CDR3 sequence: CASSTLPLATYEQYV. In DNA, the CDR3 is TGTGCCAGCAGTACCCTCCCGCTAGCAACCTACGAGCAGTACGTC.

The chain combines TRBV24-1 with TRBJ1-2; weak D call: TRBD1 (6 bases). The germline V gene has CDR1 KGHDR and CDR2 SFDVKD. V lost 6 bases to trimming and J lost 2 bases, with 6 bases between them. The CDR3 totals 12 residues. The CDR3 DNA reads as TGTGCCACCAGTCAGGGGAACTATGGCTACACCTTC. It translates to CATSQGNYGYTF.

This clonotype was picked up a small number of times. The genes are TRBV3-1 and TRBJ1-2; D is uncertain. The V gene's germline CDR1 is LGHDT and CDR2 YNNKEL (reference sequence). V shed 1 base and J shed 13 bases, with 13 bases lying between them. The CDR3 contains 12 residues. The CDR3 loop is CASSQVTGRFTF. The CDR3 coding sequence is TGTGCCAGCAGCCAAGTAACGGGAAGGTTCACCTTC.

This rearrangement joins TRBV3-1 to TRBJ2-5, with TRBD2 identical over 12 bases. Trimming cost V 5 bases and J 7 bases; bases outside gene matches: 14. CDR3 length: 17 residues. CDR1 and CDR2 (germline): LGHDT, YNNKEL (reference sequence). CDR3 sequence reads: CASSDLRLAGGGGTQYF. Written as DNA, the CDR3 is TGTGCCAGCAGCGACTTGCGTCTAGCGGGAGGGGGGGGGACCCAGTACTTC.

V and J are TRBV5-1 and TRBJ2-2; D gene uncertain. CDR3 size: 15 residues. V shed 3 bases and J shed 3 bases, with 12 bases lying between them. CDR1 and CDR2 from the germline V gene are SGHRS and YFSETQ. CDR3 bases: TGCGCCAGCAGCTACCCGAATGGGGACACCGGGGAGCTGTTTTTT. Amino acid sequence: CASSYPNGDTGELFF.

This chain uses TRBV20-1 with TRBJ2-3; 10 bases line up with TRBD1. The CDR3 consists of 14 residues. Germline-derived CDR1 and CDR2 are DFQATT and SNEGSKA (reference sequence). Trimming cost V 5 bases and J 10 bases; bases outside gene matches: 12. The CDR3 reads CSAGGQGISSAQYF. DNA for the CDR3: TGCAGTGCTGGGGGACAGGGGATTAGTAGCGCGCAGTATTTT.

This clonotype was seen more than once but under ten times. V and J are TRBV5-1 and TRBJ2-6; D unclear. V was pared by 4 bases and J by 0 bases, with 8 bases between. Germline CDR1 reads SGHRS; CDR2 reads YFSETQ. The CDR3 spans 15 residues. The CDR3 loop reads CASSPPRSGANVLTF. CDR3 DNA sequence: TGCGCCAGCAGCCCCCCCCGCTCTGGGGCCAACGTCCTGACTTTC.

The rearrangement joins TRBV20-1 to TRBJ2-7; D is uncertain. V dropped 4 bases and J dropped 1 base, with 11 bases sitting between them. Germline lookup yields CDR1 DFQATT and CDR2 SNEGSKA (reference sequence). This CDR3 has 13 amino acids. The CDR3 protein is CSAKLDGSYEQYV. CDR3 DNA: TGCAGTGCTAAACTTGATGGGTCCTACGAGCAGTACGTC.

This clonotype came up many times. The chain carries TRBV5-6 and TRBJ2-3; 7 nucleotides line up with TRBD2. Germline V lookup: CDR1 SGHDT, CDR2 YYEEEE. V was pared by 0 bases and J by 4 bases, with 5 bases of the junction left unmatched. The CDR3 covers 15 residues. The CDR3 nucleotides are TGTGCCAGCAGCTTGGGGCGGGAGTTTGCAGATACGCAGTATTTT. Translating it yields CASSLGREFADTQYF.

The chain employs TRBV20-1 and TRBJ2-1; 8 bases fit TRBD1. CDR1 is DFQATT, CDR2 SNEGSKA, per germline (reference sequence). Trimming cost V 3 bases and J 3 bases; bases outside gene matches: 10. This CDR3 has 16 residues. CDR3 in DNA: TGCAGTGCTAGCCCCAGGGGGCCGGGAGACTACAATGAGCAGTTCTTC. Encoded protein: CSASPRGPGDYNEQFF.

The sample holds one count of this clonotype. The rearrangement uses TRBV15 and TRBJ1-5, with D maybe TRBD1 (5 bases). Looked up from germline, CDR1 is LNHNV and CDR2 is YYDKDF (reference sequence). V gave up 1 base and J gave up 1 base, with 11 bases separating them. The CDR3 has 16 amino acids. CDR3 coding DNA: TGTGCCACCAGCAGAGGAGATTGGGGCAGCAATCAGCCCCAGCATTTT. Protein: CATSRGDWGSNQPQHF.

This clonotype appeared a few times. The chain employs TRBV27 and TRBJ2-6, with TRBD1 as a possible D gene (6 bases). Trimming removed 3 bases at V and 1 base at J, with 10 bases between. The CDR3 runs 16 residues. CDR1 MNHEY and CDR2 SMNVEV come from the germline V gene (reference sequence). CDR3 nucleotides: TGTGCCAGCAGTTTTACACAGGGATCTGGGGCCAACGTCCTGACTTTC. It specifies CASSFTQGSGANVLTF.

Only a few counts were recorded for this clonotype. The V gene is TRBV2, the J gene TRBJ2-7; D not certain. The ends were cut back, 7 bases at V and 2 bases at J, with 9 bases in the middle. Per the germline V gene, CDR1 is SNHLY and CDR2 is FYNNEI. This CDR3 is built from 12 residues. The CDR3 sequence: CASTRVTYEQYF. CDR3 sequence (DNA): TGTGCCAGCACTAGGGTAACCTACGAGCAGTACTTC.

The CDR3: CASSLGPGPYNEQFF. Written as DNA, the CDR3 is TGTGCCAGCAGCTTGGGGCCGGGACCCTACAATGAGCAGTTCTTC. V usage is TRBV5-5 and J usage is TRBJ2-1, with D tentatively TRBD1 or TRBD2 (5 bases each). The CDR3 length is 15 residues. Per germline, CDR1 SGHKS and CDR2 YYEKEE (reference sequence). V shed 0 bases and J shed 2 bases, with 9 bases lying between them.

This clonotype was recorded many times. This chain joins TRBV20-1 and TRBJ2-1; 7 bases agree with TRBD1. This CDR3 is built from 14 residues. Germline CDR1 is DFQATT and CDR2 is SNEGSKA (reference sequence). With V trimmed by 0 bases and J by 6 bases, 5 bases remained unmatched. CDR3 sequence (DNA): TGCAGTGCTAGAGATCAGCGACAGGGCAATGAGCAGTTCTTC. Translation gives CSARDQRQGNEQFF.

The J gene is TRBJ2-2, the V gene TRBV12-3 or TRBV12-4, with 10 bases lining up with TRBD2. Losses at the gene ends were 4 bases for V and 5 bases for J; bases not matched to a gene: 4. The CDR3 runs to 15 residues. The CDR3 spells CASSWGTSATGELFF. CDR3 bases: TGTGCCAGCAGTTGGGGGACTAGCGCAACCGGGGAGCTGTTTTTT.

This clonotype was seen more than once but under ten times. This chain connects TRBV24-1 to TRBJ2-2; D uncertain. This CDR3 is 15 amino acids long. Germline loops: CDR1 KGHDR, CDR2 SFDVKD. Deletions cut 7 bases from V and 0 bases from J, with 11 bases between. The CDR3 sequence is CATRGGEANTGELFF. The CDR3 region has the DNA TGTGCCACCAGGGGCGGAGAAGCGAACACCGGGGAGCTGTTTTTT.

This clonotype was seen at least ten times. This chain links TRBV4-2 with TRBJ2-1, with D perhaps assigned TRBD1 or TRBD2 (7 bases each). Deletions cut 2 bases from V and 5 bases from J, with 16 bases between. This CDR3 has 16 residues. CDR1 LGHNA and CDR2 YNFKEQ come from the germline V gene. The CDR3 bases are TGTGCCAGCAGCCAACCCGACAGGGACTATGACAATGAGCAGTTCTTC. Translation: CASSQPDRDYDNEQFF.

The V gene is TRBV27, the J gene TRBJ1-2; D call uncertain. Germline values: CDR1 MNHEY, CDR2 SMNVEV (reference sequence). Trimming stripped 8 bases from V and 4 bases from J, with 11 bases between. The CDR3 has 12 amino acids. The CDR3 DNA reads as TGTGCCAGCTCCCCGGACCTCTATGGCTACACCTTC. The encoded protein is CASSPDLYGYTF.